A selection of T cell receptor beta chains follows, all from one sample in a study of blood T cell repertoires in COVID-19. Method: immunoSEQ multiplex PCR; TCRdb's copy keeps in-frame clones and lacks some. The sample gives about 480,000 clones, around nine tenths of which show up once; less than 2% is in the top ten. The sample consisted of PBMCs or T cells enriched from blood (not recorded which). The receptors originated from a middle-aged woman who had recovered from COVID-19. CDR3s include the opening cysteine and the closing phenylalanine or tryptophan. D genes are given only for firm matches. Size is omitted from some rows. Given values are once, few, many or a class for expanded clones.

J gene,V gene,CDR3 length,clone size,D gene,CDR3 protein,CDR3 DNA
TRBJ1-5,TRBV15,14,.,.,CATSRAGGNQPQHF,TGTGCCACCAGCAGAGCGGGTGGCAATCAGCCCCAGCATTTT
TRBJ1-1,TRBV6-5,11,.,TRBD1,CASSRQGEAFF,TGTGCCAGCAGCAGACAGGGCGAAGCTTTCTTT
TRBJ2-3,TRBV7-2,13,once,.,CASKAGGTDTQYF,TGTGCCAGCAAAGCGGGTGGCACAGATACGCAGTATTTT
TRBJ1-4,TRBV30,16,.,TRBD1,CAWSPGQGAHYEKLFF,TGTGCCTGGAGTCCGGGACAGGGGGCTCACTATGAAAAACTGTTTTTT
TRBJ1-5,TRBV7-2,14,.,TRBD1,CASSFGQVGEPQHF,TGTGCCAGCAGCTTTGGACAGGTTGGTGAGCCCCAGCATTTT
TRBJ1-1,TRBV5-4,14,.,.,CASSLAEFGTEAFF,TGTGCCAGCAGCTTGGCCGAATTCGGGACTGAAGCTTTCTTT
TRBJ2-5,TRBV5-1,18,.,TRBD2,CASSLVWASGNVGETQYF,TGCGCCAGCAGCTTGGTTTGGGCTAGCGGGAATGTAGGGGAGACCCAGTACTTC
TRBJ2-3,TRBV13,15,.,.,CASSLEWGRTDTQYF,TGTGCCAGCAGCTTAGAATGGGGCCGCACAGATACGCAGTATTTT
TRBJ1-1,TRBV29-1,13,few,.,CSVEGRMNTEAFF,TGCAGCGTTGAAGGGCGGATGAACACTGAAGCTTTCTTT
TRBJ1-2,TRBV6-2/TRBV6-3,16,.,.,CASSYLEDTGIYGYTF,TGTGCCAGCAGTTACCTCGAAGATACAGGGATCTATGGCTACACCTTC
TRBJ1-3,TRBV4-2,15,.,.,CASSQDVGAGNTIYF,TGTGCCAGCAGCCAAGATGTAGGGGCTGGAAACACCATATATTTT
TRBJ2-1,TRBV6-2/TRBV6-3,16,.,TRBD2,CASSYGRANTYNEQFF,TGTGCCAGCAGTTACGGGAGGGCGAACACCTACAATGAGCAGTTCTTC
TRBJ2-2,TRBV7-2,15,few,.,CASVAGRANTGELFF,TGTGCCAGCGTGGCGGGGAGAGCGAACACCGGGGAGCTGTTTTTT
TRBJ1-2,TRBV4-3,15,.,.,CASSDIDGLIYGYTF,TGCGCCAGCAGCGATATAGACGGACTGATCTATGGCTACACCTTC
TRBJ2-1,TRBV27,15,.,TRBD1,CASSSTGVVYNEQFF,TGTGCCAGCAGCTCCACAGGGGTGGTCTACAATGAGCAGTTCTTC
TRBJ2-3,TRBV4-1,17,many,TRBD2,CASSPKASLADTDTQYF,TGCGCCAGCAGCCCGAAAGCCAGTCTAGCGGACACAGATACGCAGTATTTT
TRBJ1-1,TRBV3-1/TRBV3-2,13,.,.,CASSQDVNTEAFF,TGTGCCAGCAGCCAAGACGTGAACACTGAAGCTTTCTTT
TRBJ1-5,TRBV10-3,12,.,.,CATRQGNQPQHF,TGTGCCACCCGACAGGGCAATCAGCCCCAGCATTTT